This T cell receptor (beta chain) appears in the sequencing data of a study of shared clonotypes between healthy human individuals. The V segment lost 5 bases and the J segment 0 bases; nucleotides outside the gene matches: 5. The CDR3 is 17 amino acids. Germline CDR1 LNHDA, CDR2 SQIVND (reference sequence). General study points: Clonotype sharing among donors, it was expected, would be affected by sequencing depth.

Assay: immunoSEQ multiplex PCR; the TCRdb copy retains only in-frame clones and omits some. The data show about a million clones, roughly 77% seen once. Donation came from healthy HIV-negative adults that had no recent acute infections or vaccinations. Worth noting for this clone: The antigen remains undetermined.

The chain employs TRBV19 and TRBJ2-2, with 11 nucleotides matching TRBD2. The sequence came from a man in his late teens or twenties in good health. Some clones in this sample may be carry-over from other donors' samples. The sample consisted of memory CD4+ T cells from PBMCs. Subset of the sample: CD45RA-negative fraction. CDR3 sequence: CASSVPGLAANTGELFF. The DNA of the CDR3 is TGTGCCAGTAGTGTACCGGGACTAGCGGCGAACACCGGGGAGCTGTTTTTT.